Listed here are 20 T cell receptor beta chains from one sample, sequenced in a study of T-cell reconstitution after alpha-beta-depleted transplantation in children. Unique molecular identifiers were incorporated during preparation of the TCRbeta library. TCRdb recomputed calls from the PCR reads with MiXCR, one row per CDR3 protein. In the table there are around 250,000 distinct CDR3 sequences, around 7.8% of which are singletons. This specimen consisted of PBMCs, mostly from graft donor cells, obtained 180 days after TCRalphabeta/CD19-depleted stem cell transplant. Receptor source: a male patient under 18 who had a stem cell transplant for acute lymphoblastic leukemia, so the T cells may come from the graft donor.

This clonotype was recorded at least ten times. The chain is built from TRBV7-3 and TRBJ2-1; 9 nucleotides line up with TRBD2. Germline lookup yields CDR1 SGHTA and CDR2 FQGTGA. Losses at the gene ends were 1 base for V and 6 bases for J; bases not matched to a gene: 7. CDR3 length: 16 amino acids. The CDR3 nucleotides read TGTGCCAGCAGCTTAATGGGGCGGGGGGGAGGCAATGAGCAGTTCTTC. Translating gives CASSLMGRGGGNEQFF.

This clonotype was seen repeatedly, ten times or more. The V call is TRBV6-2 or TRBV6-3, the J call TRBJ2-2; a possible D gene is TRBD1 (5 bases). V was pared by 6 bases and J by 4 bases, with 12 bases between. The V gene's germline CDR1 is MNHEY and CDR2 SVGEGT. The length of the CDR3 is 14 residues. The chain's CDR3 is CASSVTDFTGELFF. The CDR3 DNA reads as TGTGCCAGCAGCGTGACAGATTTCACCGGGGAGCTGTTTTTT.

This clonotype counts as medium-sized (0.01 to 0.1%). The chain is built from TRBV20-1 and TRBJ2-7; 9 bases fit TRBD2. CDR1 DFQATT and CDR2 SNEGSKA come from the germline V gene (reference sequence). J lost 3 bases, V lost 6 bases, and 12 bases had no gene match. CDR3 size: 15 residues. Here the CDR3 reads CSATKTGRGGYEQYF. In DNA form, the CDR3 reads TGCAGTGCGACCAAAACGGGGCGGGGGGGCTACGAGCAGTACTTC.

This clonotype came up many times. V gene TRBV10-3 combines with J gene TRBJ1-5; TRBD1 is a possible D gene (5 bases). The V gene lost 0 bases and the J gene lost 4 bases, with 13 bases spanning the gap. Germline V gene data show CDR1 as ENHRY and CDR2 as SYGVKD. The CDR3 has 16 amino acids. The CDR3 loop is CAISESGHGSNQPQHF. DNA of the CDR3: TGTGCCATCAGTGAGTCGGGGCATGGAAGTAATCAGCCCCAGCATTTT.

This clonotype occurred many times. The genes are TRBV4-2 and TRBJ2-1, with D perhaps TRBD1 or TRBD2 (6 bases each). V dropped 0 bases and J dropped 9 bases, with 21 bases sitting between them. CDR1 is LGHNA and CDR2 is YNFKEQ in the germline V gene. The CDR3 is made up of 17 amino acids. For the CDR3, the DNA is TGTGCCAGCAGCCAAGATCCCACTAGCCCGATAGGGGGTGAGCAGTTCTTC. Residues: CASSQDPTSPIGGEQFF.

This clonotype appeared many times. The chain has TRBV5-6 and TRBJ2-2; perhaps TRBD2 as D (6 bases). The CDR3 runs to 14 residues. With 0 bases removed from V and 6 bases from J, the gap between germline ends came to 9 bases. Germline CDR1 and CDR2: SGHDT and YYEEEE. This CDR3 is CASSLGGKAGELFF. CDR3 in DNA: TGTGCCAGCAGCTTGGGCGGGAAGGCCGGGGAGCTGTTTTTT.

This clonotype was observed at least ten times. This chain connects TRBV2 to TRBJ2-1; 8 positions agree with TRBD2. There are 14 residues in the CDR3. Per the germline V gene, CDR1 is SNHLY and CDR2 is FYNNEI. With 6 bases clipped from V and 4 bases from J, the junction kept 5 bases outside the gene matches. This CDR3 is CASRRGVGYNEQFF. The DNA for the CDR3 is TGTGCCAGCAGGCGGGGGGTTGGGTACAATGAGCAGTTCTTC.

The sample holds a few counts of this clonotype. V gene TRBV3-1 combines with J gene TRBJ2-2; unclear D gene. Trimming removed 1 base from V and 6 bases from J, with 6 bases in between. From germline, CDR1 is LGHDT and CDR2 YNNKEL (reference sequence). CDR3 length: 13 amino acids. CDR3 amino acids: CASSQGEPGELFF. The CDR3 DNA sequence: TGTGCCAGCAGCCAAGGGGAACCCGGGGAGCTGTTTTTT.

This clonotype was recorded at least ten times. The V and J genes are TRBV5-1 and TRBJ2-2; 10 positions match TRBD2. The junction had 6 bases not matched to a gene; V was cut back by 6 bases and J by 1 base. This CDR3 has 16 residues. Germline values: CDR1 SGHRS, CDR2 YFSETQ. In nucleotides, the CDR3 is TGCGCCAGCACCGTGTGGACTAGCGGGAACACCGGGGAGCTGTTTTTT. Translating it yields CASTVWTSGNTGELFF.

This clonotype was counted at least ten times. The V and J genes are TRBV7-2 and TRBJ1-5; 8 bases line up with TRBD1. CDR3 size: 15 residues. J was trimmed by 2 bases and V by 5 bases; bases with no gene match: 5. CDR1 is SGHTA and CDR2 is FQGNSA in the germline V gene. CDR3 sequence: CASSTGTGRNQPQHF. The CDR3 bases are TGTGCCAGCAGCACCGGGACAGGACGCAATCAGCCCCAGCATTTT. Full variable domain (missing parts from reference TRBV7-2 and TRBJ1-5): GAGVSQSPSNKVTEKGKDVELRCDPISGHTALYWYRQSLGQGLEFLIYFQGNSAPDKSGLPSDRFSAERTGGSVSTLTIQRTQQEDSAVYLCASSTGTGRNQPQHFGDGTRLSIL.

This clonotype was counted many times. V usage is TRBV29-1 and J usage is TRBJ2-7; D is tentatively TRBD1 or TRBD2 (5 bases each). Trimming removed 0 bases from V and 6 bases from J, with 12 bases in between. The CDR3 consists of 13 residues. In germline, CDR1 is SQVTM, CDR2 ANQGSEA. The CDR3 spells CSVEDLMRGEQYF. The CDR3 bases are TGCAGCGTTGAAGATCTTATGAGGGGCGAGCAGTACTTC.

This clonotype was seen ten or more times. CDR3 in DNA: TGTGCCACCAGCAGGATACTAGCGGGAGGGCTGCGGGAGCAGTACTTC. It yields the protein CATSRILAGGLREQYF. The chain joins TRBV15 to TRBJ2-7, with 13 bases fitting TRBD2. CDR3 length equals 16 residues. Germline V gene sequence: CDR1 LNHNV, CDR2 YYDKDF (reference sequence). Trimming cost V 3 bases and J 7 bases; bases outside gene matches: 9.

This clonotype turned up a few times. The chain carries TRBV4-3 and TRBJ2-3; 8 bases agree with TRBD1. The CDR3 has 15 residues. CDR1 and CDR2 from the germline V gene are LGHNA and YSLEER. Trimming took 1 base from V and 5 from J; bases not matched to a gene: 5. CDR3 bases: TGCGCCAGCAGCCAAGGAGGGACAGGATTAGATACGCAGTATTTT. Amino acid sequence: CASSQGGTGLDTQYF.

This clonotype was seen many times. The gene calls are TRBV28 and TRBJ2-5; unclear D gene. The germline CDR1 and CDR2 sequences are MDHEN and SYDVKM. V dropped 2 bases and J dropped 3 bases, with 10 bases sitting between them. CDR3 length equals 14 residues. CDR3 amino acids: CASSLIGWEETQYF. As DNA, the CDR3 is TGTGCCAGCAGTTTAATCGGGTGGGAAGAGACCCAGTACTTC.

This chain links TRBV11-2 with TRBJ2-6; 10 positions agree with TRBD1. Per the germline V gene, CDR1 is SGHAT and CDR2 is FQNNGV. The CDR3 loop spans 17 amino acids. V was clipped by 11 bases and J by 3 bases; unmatched bases: 13. The CDR3: CAGSRDRGEDGANVLTF. CDR3 DNA: TGTGCCGGAAGCCGGGACAGGGGCGAGGATGGGGCCAACGTCCTGACTTTC.

This clonotype showed up many times. This chain uses TRBV20-1 with TRBJ1-5; 8 bases map to TRBD1. V shed 5 bases, J shed 6 bases, and the junction held 6 bases outside the gene matches. Germline CDR1 and CDR2: DFQATT and SNEGSKA (reference sequence). The CDR3 extends over 13 amino acids. The CDR3 DNA reads TGCAGTGCTGGACAGGGTGGTGGTCAGCCCCAGCATTTT. This codes for CSAGQGGGQPQHF.

This clonotype was seen ten or more times. The chain links TRBV5-1 to TRBJ1-2; no clear D gene. The V and J ends lost 0 bases and 1 base respectively, with 7 bases between them. The CDR3 is 14 residues long. Germline loops: CDR1 SGHRS, CDR2 YFSETQ. The CDR3 is CASSLGTNNYGYTF. The CDR3 region has the DNA TGCGCCAGCAGCTTGGGAACAAATAACTATGGCTACACCTTC.

This clonotype was seen ten or more times. V gene TRBV6-5 combines with J gene TRBJ2-1; D is ambiguous. Trimming cost V 6 bases and J 8 bases, with 23 bases left between them. Germline V CDR1 and CDR2: MNHEY, SVGAGI. CDR3 length equals 16 residues. CDR3 protein: CASSLEEPGMTDEQFF. The DNA for the CDR3 is TGTGCCAGCAGCCTCGAGGAGCCAGGAATGACCGATGAGCAGTTCTTC.

This clonotype was observed at least ten times. The chain couples TRBV4-1 to TRBJ2-5; TRBD2 agrees at 7 bases. The CDR3 extends over 17 amino acids. Per germline, CDR1 MGHRA and CDR2 YSYEKL. V trimming: 1 base; J trimming: 4 bases; junction bases outside the gene matches: 12. The CDR3 DNA reads as TGCGCCAGCAGCCAAGTGCGAGCGCATACGGGAGGAGAGACCCAGTACTTC. It yields the protein CASSQVRAHTGGETQYF.

This clonotype was seen at least ten times. This rearrangement joins TRBV12-3 or TRBV12-4 to TRBJ2-4, with D perhaps assigned TRBD1 or TRBD2 (5 bases each). Trimming took 2 bases from V and 0 from J, leaving 11 bases between them. The length of the CDR3 is 16 residues. CDR3 bases: TGTGCCAGCAGTTTAACTCGGGGACGAGCCAAAAACATTCAGTACTTC. Protein: CASSLTRGRAKNIQYF.